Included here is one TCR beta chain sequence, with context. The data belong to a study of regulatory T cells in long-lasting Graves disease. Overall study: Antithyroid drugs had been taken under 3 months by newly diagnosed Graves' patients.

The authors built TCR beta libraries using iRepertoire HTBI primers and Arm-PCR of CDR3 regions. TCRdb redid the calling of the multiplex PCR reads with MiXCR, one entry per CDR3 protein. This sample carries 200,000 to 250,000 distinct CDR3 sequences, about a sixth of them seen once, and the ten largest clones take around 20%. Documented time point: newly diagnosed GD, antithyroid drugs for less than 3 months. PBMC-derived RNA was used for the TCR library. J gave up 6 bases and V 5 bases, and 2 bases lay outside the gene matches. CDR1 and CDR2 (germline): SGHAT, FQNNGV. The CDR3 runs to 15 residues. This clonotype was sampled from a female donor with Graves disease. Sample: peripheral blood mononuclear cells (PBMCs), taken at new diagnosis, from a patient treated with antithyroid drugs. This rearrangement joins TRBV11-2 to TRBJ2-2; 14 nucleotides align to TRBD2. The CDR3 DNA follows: TGTGCCAGCAGCACGACTAGCGGGAGGGCCGGGGAGCTGTTTTTT. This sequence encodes CASSTTSGRAGELFF.